Listed here are 32 T cell receptor beta chains from one sample, sequenced in a study of identical twins. MiXCR was run by TCRdb on the 5' RACE reads, yielding one entry per CDR3 protein. This table has some 500,000 distinct CDR3 sequences, more than 9% appearing once. A further study also used this sample, focusing on yellow fever vaccine responses in identical twins.

Sequenced material: PBMCs. Receptors were obtained from a woman between 18 and 29 years old in good health.

This clonotype was recorded at least ten times. V is TRBV5-6 and J is TRBJ2-7, with D uncertain. The CDR3 has 14 amino acids. V was trimmed by 0 bases and J by 0 bases, leaving 7 bases between them. Germline V gives CDR1 SGHDT, CDR2 YYEEEE. This chain's CDR3 is CASSLGTDSYEQYF. CDR3 DNA: TGTGCCAGCAGCTTGGGGACGGACTCCTACGAGCAGTACTTC.

The sample holds many counts of this clonotype. The rearrangement links TRBV29-1 to TRBJ2-5, with D tentatively TRBD1 or TRBD2 (5 bases each). The germline CDR1 and CDR2 sequences are SQVTM and ANQGSEA. Trimming removed 4 bases from V and 4 bases from J, with 10 bases in between. The CDR3 extends over 12 amino acids. The CDR3 loop reads CSVAGGGETQYF. The CDR3 nucleotides read TGCAGCGTTGCTGGGGGTGGAGAGACCCAGTACTTC.

The sample holds a few counts of this clonotype. The V call is TRBV7-2, the J call TRBJ1-1, with a weak D call TRBD1 (6 bases). Trimming removed 4 bases at V and 7 bases at J, with 22 bases between. The germline CDR1 and CDR2 sequences are SGHTA and FQGNSA. The CDR3 extends over 16 amino acids. The CDR3 DNA is TGTGCCAGCAGCTCAGGGGCCGGACATGGAGTTTATGAAGCTTTCTTT. It encodes CASSSGAGHGVYEAFF.

The chain has TRBV7-3 and TRBJ2-3, with 9 bases matching TRBD2. The germline V gene encodes CDR1 SGHTA and CDR2 FQGTGA. The CDR3 consists of 19 residues. Trimming at V came to 4 bases and at J to 0 bases, leaving 14 bases not matched to a gene. CDR3 region: CASSSSPPGLASSTDTQYF. CDR3 sequence (DNA): TGTGCCAGCAGCTCCTCCCCCCCGGGACTAGCCTCTAGCACAGATACGCAGTATTTT.

This clonotype was seen only a few times. This chain joins TRBV29-1 and TRBJ2-6, with 9 bases aligning to TRBD1. Germline CDR1 and CDR2: SQVTM and ANQGSEA. V dropped 6 bases and J dropped 0; count of bases not matched to a gene: 9. The CDR3 loop spans 17 amino acids. CDR3 sequence (DNA): TGCAGCGTCGGTTCAGGGACAGGGTTCTCTGGGGCCAACGTCCTGACTTTC. Translated, it gives CSVGSGTGFSGANVLTF.

The chain joins TRBV12-3 or TRBV12-4 to TRBJ2-1; 8 bases agree with TRBD1. This CDR3 is built from 16 residues. V shed 3 bases, J shed 5 bases, and the junction held 9 bases outside the gene matches. As DNA, the CDR3 is TGTGCCAGCAGTTTTTGGGCAGGGGGCAACGACAATGAGCAGTTCTTC. As protein: CASSFWAGGNDNEQFF.

The chain uses TRBV5-1 and TRBJ2-5; 12 bases match TRBD1. The CDR3 has 14 amino acids. Germline CDR1 SGHRS, CDR2 YFSETQ. The V segment lost 4 bases and the J segment 4 bases; nucleotides outside the gene matches: 2. Here the CDR3 DNA reads TGCGCCAGCAGCGGGGGACAGGGGGCAGAGACCCAGTACTTC. Its translation: CASSGGQGAETQYF.

The chain links TRBV11-2 to TRBJ2-5; D gene ambiguous. Germline V CDR1 and CDR2: SGHAT, FQNNGV. The V end lost 5 bases, the J end lost 6 bases, and 13 bases lay between the germline ends. This CDR3 region has 13 residues. The CDR3 here is CASSPEFRKTQYF. CDR3 nucleotide sequence: TGTGCCAGCAGCCCCGAGTTCAGGAAGACCCAGTACTTC.

The chain links TRBV6-5 to TRBJ2-1; tentatively, D is TRBD1 (5 bases). V was shortened by 5 bases and J by 9 bases, with 26 bases between the two germline ends. The CDR3 covers 17 residues. Looked up from germline, CDR1 is MNHEY and CDR2 is SVGAGI. The CDR3 coding sequence is TGTGCCAGCAGTCGAAGCCGGGCAACAGGTGGTCTCGGTGAGCAGTTCTTC. This translates into CASSRSRATGGLGEQFF.

The chain employs TRBV6-5 and TRBJ2-7; D unresolved. The ends were cut back, 4 bases at V and 7 bases at J, with 8 bases in the middle. This CDR3 is 11 amino acids long. Germline CDR1 MNHEY, CDR2 SVGAGI. The CDR3 DNA sequence: TGTGCCAGCAGTTCCGGATGGGAGCAGTACTTC. It is translated as CASSSGWEQYF.

In this sample, this clonotype turned up many times. The V call is TRBV7-9, the J call TRBJ1-5, with 8 bases aligning to TRBD1. There are 15 residues in the CDR3. With 1 base clipped from V and 6 bases from J, the junction kept 5 bases outside the gene matches. Per germline, CDR1 SEHNR and CDR2 FQNEAQ (reference sequence). DNA of the CDR3: TGTGCCAGCAGCTTAGGACAGGGGAACGGTCAGCCCCAGCATTTT. It translates to CASSLGQGNGQPQHF.

This clonotype was seen ten or more times. V gene TRBV20-1 combines with J gene TRBJ1-1, with D hard to call. Germline CDR1 and CDR2: DFQATT and SNEGSKA (reference sequence). V was clipped by 3 bases and J by 3 bases, with 11 bases between them. The CDR3 covers 13 residues. The CDR3 DNA is TGCAGTGCTAGGGGGTTGGGTGACACTGAAGCTTTCTTT. This encodes CSARGLGDTEAFF.

This clonotype was observed a few times. A junction end diverges from the germline sequence, so it may reflect a read error. The rearrangement uses TRBV6-1 and TRBJ1-6; possibly TRBD1 for D (5 bases). This CDR3 has 15 residues. Per the germline V gene, CDR1 is MNHNS and CDR2 is SASEGT. The CDR3 nucleotides read TGTGCCAGCAGAGGGCAGGGAATTTATAGTTCACCCCTCCACTTT. Translating gives CASRGQGIYSSPLHF.

This clonotype was found a few times. The chain is built from TRBV7-2 and TRBJ2-3, with D perhaps TRBD1 or TRBD2 (5 bases each). V dropped 1 base and J dropped 2 bases, with 16 bases sitting between them. The V gene's germline CDR1 is SGHTA and CDR2 FQGNSA. CDR3 length equals 17 residues. The CDR3 DNA sequence: TGTGCCAGCAGCTTAGGAGGGACCGATTACCTCACAGATACGCAGTATTTT. Its translation: CASSLGGTDYLTDTQYF. The variable domain in full, with the rest retrieved from reference TRBV7-2 and TRBJ2-3, is GAGVSQSPSNKVTEKGKDVELRCDPISGHTALYWYRQSLGQGLEFLIYFQGNSAPDKSGLPSDRFSAERTGGSVSTLTIQRTQQEDSAVYLCASSLGGTDYLTDTQYFGPGTRLTVL.

This CDR3 reads CASKYGITDTQYF. The CDR3 bases are TGTGCCAGCAAATACGGGATTACAGATACGCAGTATTTT. The chain has TRBV28 and TRBJ2-3; tentatively, D is TRBD2 (5 bases). CDR1 is MDHEN and CDR2 is SYDVKM in the germline V gene. Between the trimmed V and J ends, which lost 7 bases and 3 bases, there was a span of 11 bases. The CDR3 consists of 13 residues.

The chain employs TRBV6-4 and TRBJ2-3, with TRBD2 matching 8 bases. CDR1 is MRHNA and CDR2 is SNTAGT in the germline V gene. V shed 5 bases and J 2 bases; nucleotides not matched to a gene: 9. The CDR3 has 16 amino acids. The CDR3 protein is CASSPGTRPDTDTQYF. CDR3 DNA: TGTGCCAGCAGTCCCGGGACTAGGCCCGACACAGATACGCAGTATTTT.

This clonotype was counted between two and nine times. The V gene is TRBV20-1, the J gene TRBJ2-3; no definite D call. V lost 1 base and J 1 base, leaving 15 bases between the germline ends. Germline V gene lookup returns CDR1 DFQATT and CDR2 SNEGSKA (reference sequence). This CDR3 contains 16 residues. The CDR3 DNA is TGCAGTGCTAGAGGATGGGAAGAGGTGGGCACAGATACGCAGTATTTT. It codes for CSARGWEEVGTDTQYF.

The sample holds many counts of this clonotype. The V call is TRBV27, the J call TRBJ1-4; unclear D gene. This CDR3 comprises 15 residues. V was trimmed by 4 bases and J by 8 bases, leaving 17 bases between them. CDR1 is MNHEY and CDR2 is SMNVEV in the germline V gene (reference sequence). The CDR3 DNA sequence: TGTGCCAGCAGTTCCCGCCCGGCGCGGGAGGAAAAACTGTTTTTT. Translating gives CASSSRPAREEKLFF.

This clonotype showed up many times. The rearrangement links TRBV6-1 to TRBJ1-6, with D unclear. CDR3 size: 13 residues. V was clipped by 10 bases and J by 9 bases, with 16 bases between them. Germline V CDR1 and CDR2: MNHNS, SASEGT. This CDR3 is CATFLDITSPLHF. Written as DNA, the CDR3 is TGTGCCACCTTCCTGGATATAACTTCACCCCTCCACTTT.

The V gene is TRBV29-1, the J gene TRBJ2-1; 7 bases fit TRBD1. CDR1 and CDR2 from the germline V gene are SQVTM and ANQGSEA. J gave up 9 bases and V 3 bases, and 11 bases lay outside the gene matches. There are 14 residues in the CDR3. In nucleotides, the CDR3 is TGCAGCGTTGATCCGCATTCGACAGGGAGTGAGCAGTTCTTC. Protein sequence: CSVDPHSTGSEQFF.

This clonotype was detected only a few times. This chain joins TRBV3-1 and TRBJ1-2; perhaps TRBD1 as D (6 bases). This CDR3 spans 16 amino acids. V was clipped by 3 bases and J by 1 base, with 15 bases between them. Germline V CDR1 and CDR2: LGHDT, YNNKEL (reference sequence). The CDR3 sequence is CASSQQTGTSNYGYTF. CDR3 DNA: TGTGCCAGCAGCCAGCAAACCGGGACAAGTAACTATGGCTACACCTTC.

This clonotype was seen more than once but under ten times. This chain uses TRBV25-1 with TRBJ2-7; possibly TRBD1 for D (7 bases). Trimming shortened V by 3 bases and J by 6 bases, and 36 bases separated the two germline ends. The CDR3 is made up of 21 amino acids. CDR1 and CDR2 from the germline V gene are MGHDK and SYGVNS. CDR3 protein: CASSDPAGPLAGTEKLIEQYF. The CDR3 DNA sequence: TGTGCCAGCAGTGACCCGGCGGGGCCTTTAGCCGGGACAGAGAAACTGATCGAGCAGTACTTC.

This clonotype was recorded a few times. This chain connects TRBV20-1 to TRBJ2-1; D is unclear. V was clipped by 1 base and J by 1 base, with 20 bases between them. This CDR3 spans 18 amino acids. CDR1 is DFQATT and CDR2 is SNEGSKA in the germline V gene (reference sequence). The CDR3 DNA follows: TGCAGTGCTAGAGTTCATATTGGGCCGGTGGGGTCCTACAATGAGCAGTTCTTC. Protein sequence: CSARVHIGPVGSYNEQFF.

This clonotype was detected a few times. This rearrangement joins TRBV24-1 to TRBJ2-6; maybe TRBD1 (6 bases). The CDR3 is made up of 16 amino acids. Between the trimmed V and J ends, which lost 4 bases and 0 bases, there was a span of 9 bases. Germline V gene sequence: CDR1 KGHDR, CDR2 SFDVKD. The CDR3 is CATSERTVSGANVLTF. CDR3 nucleotides: TGTGCCACCAGTGAGCGGACAGTCTCTGGGGCCAACGTCCTGACTTTC.

The chain employs TRBV20-1 and TRBJ2-7; maybe TRBD1 (5 bases). Trimming cost V 0 bases and J 2 bases, with 11 bases left between them. Germline-derived CDR1 and CDR2 are DFQATT and SNEGSKA (reference sequence). The CDR3 consists of 14 residues. Written as DNA, the CDR3 is TGCAGTGCTAGAGATACTCACAGGACCTACGAGCAGTACTTC. This sequence encodes CSARDTHRTYEQYF.

This clonotype was recorded at least ten times. CDR3: CASSIGGGNTEAFF. CDR3 DNA: TGTGCCAGTAGTATCGGTGGAGGGAACACTGAAGCTTTCTTT. This chain links TRBV19 with TRBJ1-1; D call uncertain. The CDR3 spans 14 residues. Per the germline V gene, CDR1 is LNHDA and CDR2 is SQIVND (reference sequence). The V end was cut by 3 bases, the J end by 1 base, with 9 bases between.

The table lists this clonotype with a few counts. The V and J genes are TRBV14 and TRBJ2-7, with TRBD2 as a possible D gene (6 bases). The length of the CDR3 is 17 residues. V lost 1 base to trimming and J lost 0 bases, with 16 bases between them. Germline V lookup: CDR1 SGHDN, CDR2 FVKESK. CDR3 DNA: TGTGCCAGCAGCCAAGGGGACTGGAGCGGTGCCTCCTACGAGCAGTACTTC. It codes for CASSQGDWSGASYEQYF. Based on the CDR3 plus reference TRBV14 and TRBJ2-7, the full variable domain is EAGVTQFPSHSVIEKGQTVTLRCDPISGHDNLYWYRRVMGKEIKFLLHFVKESKQDESGMPNNRFLAERTGGTYSTLKVQPAELEDSGVYFCASSQGDWSGASYEQYFGPGTRLTVT.

As regards this clonotype: A much larger clone sits a single nucleotide away, making a read error possible. The chain recombines TRBV12-3 or TRBV12-4 with TRBJ2-4; D tentatively fits TRBD1 or TRBD2 (6 bases each). The V end was cut by 6 bases, the J end by 15 bases, with 18 bases between. The CDR3 spans 12 residues. The CDR3 coding sequence is TGTGCCAGCAGCCGGGAGACAGGTGCACGGTACTTC. This encodes CASSRETGARYF.

This clonotype was seen repeatedly, ten times or more. The chain recombines TRBV7-9 with TRBJ2-7; D unresolved. V was shortened by 3 bases and J by 0 bases, with 6 bases between the two germline ends. CDR1 and CDR2 (germline): SEHNR, FQNEAQ (reference sequence). The CDR3 is 13 residues long. DNA of the CDR3: TGTGCCAGCAGCTTTCAGATCTCCTACGAGCAGTACTTC. This translates into CASSFQISYEQYF.

This clonotype was observed many times. The chain carries TRBV20-1 and TRBJ2-7, with 10 bases matching TRBD2. Germline-derived CDR1 and CDR2 are DFQATT and SNEGSKA (reference sequence). CDR3 length: 15 amino acids. The ends lost 1 base at V and 1 base at J; junction bases unmatched: 4. The CDR3 DNA reads as TGCAGTGCTAGAGGGCTAGCGGGAGTGTCCTACGAGCAGTACTTC. Its translation: CSARGLAGVSYEQYF.

This clonotype appeared a few times. CDR3 residues: CASSRGGKSYEQYF. As DNA, the CDR3 is TGTGCCAGCAGTAGGGGGGGAAAGTCCTACGAGCAGTACTTC. The J gene is TRBJ2-7, the V gene TRBV6-1; D may be TRBD2 (7 bases). The CDR3 sequence is 14 residues long. The germline gives CDR1 MNHNS, CDR2 SASEGT. Deletions cut 5 bases from V and 1 base from J, with 12 bases between.

The V call is TRBV9, the J call TRBJ1-1; TRBD1 matches 11 bases. CDR1 and CDR2 from the germline V gene are SGDLS and YYNGEE. J lost 5 bases, V lost 2 bases, and 5 bases had no gene match. The CDR3 loop spans 15 amino acids. The CDR3 reads CASSVGTGGRTEAFF. The CDR3 DNA reads TGTGCCAGCAGCGTGGGGACAGGGGGTCGAACTGAAGCTTTCTTT.